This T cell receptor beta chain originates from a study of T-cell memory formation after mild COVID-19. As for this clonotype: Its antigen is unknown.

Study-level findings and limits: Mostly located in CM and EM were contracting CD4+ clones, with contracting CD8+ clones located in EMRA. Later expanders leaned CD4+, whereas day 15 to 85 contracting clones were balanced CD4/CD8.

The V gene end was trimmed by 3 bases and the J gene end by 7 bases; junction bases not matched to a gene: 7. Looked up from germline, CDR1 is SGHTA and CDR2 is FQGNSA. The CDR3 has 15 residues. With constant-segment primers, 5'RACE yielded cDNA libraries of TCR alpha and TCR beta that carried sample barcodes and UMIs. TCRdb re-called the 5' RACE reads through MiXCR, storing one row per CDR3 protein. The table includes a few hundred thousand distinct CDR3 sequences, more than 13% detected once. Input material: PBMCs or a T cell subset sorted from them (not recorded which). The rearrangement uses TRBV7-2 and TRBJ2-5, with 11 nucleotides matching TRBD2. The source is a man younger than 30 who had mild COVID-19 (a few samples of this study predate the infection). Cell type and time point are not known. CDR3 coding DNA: TGTGCCAGCAGCTTTTTAGCGGGGGGGGCGGGGACCCAGTACTTC. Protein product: CASSFLAGGAGTQYF. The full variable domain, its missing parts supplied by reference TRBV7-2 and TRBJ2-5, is GAGVSQSPSNKVTEKGKDVELRCDPISGHTALYWYRQSLGQGLEFLIYFQGNSAPDKSGLPSDRFSAERTGGSVSTLTIQRTQQEDSAVYLCASSFLAGGAGTQYFGPGTRLLVL.